The 31 T cell receptor beta chains below were found in one sample sequenced in a study of T cells after yellow fever vaccination. TCRdb passed the 5' RACE reads through MiXCR, listing each CDR3 protein once. The sample yields around 610,000 distinct CDR3 sequences, about 14% seen once. The sequencing here drew on PBMCs, taken on the day of the yellow fever booster vaccination. These receptors were collected from a man aged 30 to 39 who received the YFV17D yellow fever vaccine.

This clonotype appeared many times. The rearrangement links TRBV30 to TRBJ2-3; D uncertain. The CDR3 has 14 residues. Between the trimmed V and J ends, which lost 4 bases and 6 bases, there was a span of 17 bases. Germline assignment: CDR1 GTSNPN and CDR2 SVGIG (reference sequence). CDR3: CAWTTGLTGDTQYF. CDR3 sequence (DNA): TGTGCCTGGACCACGGGTCTCACGGGTGATACGCAGTATTTT.

The table lists this clonotype with a few counts. The V gene is TRBV7-3, the J gene TRBJ2-5; D is possibly TRBD1 (6 bases). The CDR3 contains 13 residues. The germline CDR1 and CDR2 sequences are SGHTA and FQGTGA. V lost 2 bases, J lost 5 bases, and 9 bases lay in between. The CDR3, as DNA: TGTGCCAGCAGCTTACCAGGGGTTGAGACCCAGTACTTC. Translated, it gives CASSLPGVETQYF.

The chain employs TRBV20-1 and TRBJ2-3, with a weak D call TRBD2 (6 bases). The V end lost 1 base, the J end lost 0 bases, and 26 bases lay between the germline ends. The CDR3 is 20 residues long. Germline CDR1 and CDR2: DFQATT and SNEGSKA (reference sequence). The DNA for the CDR3 is TGCAGTGCTAGAGCACCAATAAACTTAATTGCGGGGTCTAGCACAGATACGCAGTATTTT. Translating gives CSARAPINLIAGSSTDTQYF.

CDR3 loop: CSAPAGTGSLSYGYTF. CDR3 coding DNA: TGCAGCGCTCCCGCCGGGACAGGGTCCCTTAGCTATGGCTACACCTTC. The chain couples TRBV29-1 to TRBJ1-2; 9 nucleotides agree with TRBD1. The V gene end was trimmed by 7 bases and the J gene end by 4 bases; junction bases not matched to a gene: 16. The CDR3 runs to 16 residues. CDR1 and CDR2 from the germline V gene are SQVTM and ANQGSEA.

This clonotype was seen only a few times. The J gene is TRBJ2-1, the V gene TRBV7-9; a weak D match, TRBD1 (5 bases). The V end lost 6 bases, the J end lost 3 bases, and 6 bases lay between the germline ends. There are 12 residues in the CDR3. The V gene's germline CDR1 is SEHNR and CDR2 FQNEAQ (reference sequence). The chain's CDR3 is CASRRGYNEQFF. CDR3 sequence (DNA): TGTGCCAGCAGAAGGGGCTACAATGAGCAGTTCTTC.

The chain joins TRBV29-1 to TRBJ1-2; no definite D call. Germline CDR1 SQVTM, CDR2 ANQGSEA. The length of the CDR3 is 11 residues. V was pared by 4 bases and J by 6 bases, with 9 bases between. The CDR3 is CSVVLPHGYTF. The CDR3 DNA is TGCAGCGTTGTTCTTCCCCATGGCTACACCTTC.

This chain uses TRBV27 with TRBJ2-5; possible D gene TRBD2, 6 bases. The CDR3 contains 16 residues. Germline V gene data show CDR1 as MNHEY and CDR2 as SMNVEV (reference sequence). The germline V and J ends were trimmed by 4 bases and 5 bases, with 20 bases remaining between them. The CDR3 region has the DNA TGTGCCAGCAGTTCGGGACGCAGGAGGGGCGCGGAGACCCAGTACTTC. Translating gives CASSSGRRRGAETQYF.

This clonotype was detected only a few times. The rearrangement uses TRBV20-1 and TRBJ1-1; D is undetermined. The CDR3 contains 12 residues. The germline gives CDR1 DFQATT, CDR2 SNEGSKA (reference sequence). The V end lost 5 bases, the J end lost 1 base, and 8 bases lay between the germline ends. The CDR3 DNA reads as TGCAGTGCTTACGGCGGGAACACTGAAGCTTTCTTT. It translates to CSAYGGNTEAFF.

This clonotype was observed at least ten times. V gene TRBV14 combines with J gene TRBJ1-3; D not certain. V lost 0 bases and J 0 bases, leaving 9 bases between the germline ends. The CDR3 has 16 residues. From germline, CDR1 is SGHDN and CDR2 FVKESK. Here the CDR3 DNA reads TGTGCCAGCAGCCAAGACGCCGGACTCTCTGGAAACACCATATATTTT. Amino acid sequence: CASSQDAGLSGNTIYF.

The genes are TRBV20-1 and TRBJ1-2; 8 nucleotides agree with TRBD1. CDR1 DFQATT and CDR2 SNEGSKA come from the germline V gene (reference sequence). The V and J ends lost 3 bases and 2 bases, in that order; junction bases with no gene match: 2. The length of the CDR3 is 13 residues. The CDR3 coding sequence is TGCAGTGCTAGGACAGGGGACAACTATGGCTACACCTTC. This codes for CSARTGDNYGYTF.

The sample holds a few counts of this clonotype. V is TRBV20-1 and J is TRBJ2-1; 8 positions match TRBD2. CDR3 length: 14 amino acids. Looked up from germline, CDR1 is DFQATT and CDR2 is SNEGSKA (reference sequence). Trimming cost V 3 bases and J 5 bases; bases outside gene matches: 6. The CDR3 sequence is CSARVSGNHNEQFF. DNA for the CDR3: TGCAGTGCTAGGGTTAGCGGGAACCACAATGAGCAGTTCTTC.

This clonotype has only a few counts. The J gene is TRBJ2-7, the V gene TRBV7-8, with 8 bases matching TRBD1. Germline trimming cut 6 bases from V and 7 bases from J; bases unmatched to any gene: 20. There are 17 residues in the CDR3. Germline values: CDR1 SGHVS, CDR2 FQNEAQ. CDR3 sequence: CASRGPDRGPRNGEQYF. The CDR3 nucleotides read TGTGCCAGCAGGGGCCCAGACAGGGGTCCTCGGAATGGGGAGCAGTACTTC.

This clonotype was recorded a few times. DNA of the CDR3: TGTGCCAGCAGCTTGTCGGGGCGGGACCTCTACGAGCAGTACTTC. Amino acid sequence: CASSLSGRDLYEQYF. The chain links TRBV5-5 to TRBJ2-7; D may be TRBD2 (6 bases). This CDR3 contains 15 residues. Trimming removed 1 base at V and 3 bases at J, with 14 bases between. Germline CDR1 reads SGHKS; CDR2 reads YYEKEE (reference sequence).

This clonotype was counted between two and nine times. V usage is TRBV3-1 and J usage is TRBJ2-2; 8 positions match TRBD2. CDR3 length: 15 amino acids. The germline V gene has CDR1 LGHDT and CDR2 YNNKEL (reference sequence). Losses at the gene ends were 2 bases for V and 4 bases for J; bases not matched to a gene: 3. The CDR3 region is CASSQIRGGTGELFF. In nucleotides, the CDR3 is TGTGCCAGCAGCCAAATCCGGGGGGGCACCGGGGAGCTGTTTTTT.

V gene TRBV5-1 combines with J gene TRBJ2-3; D is uncertain. Trimming took off 2 bases at V and 7 bases at J, with 5 bases between the two ends. The CDR3 has 11 amino acids. CDR1 SGHRS and CDR2 YFSETQ come from the germline V gene. The CDR3 loop reads CASSLEYTQYF. The CDR3 bases are TGCGCCAGCAGCTTAGAGTATACGCAGTATTTT.

On this clonotype itself: Relative to the germline gene, one junction end is altered; a read error may explain this. The chain employs TRBV12-3 or TRBV12-4 and TRBJ1-4, with D uncertain. CDR3 size: 14 residues. CDR3 sequence reads: CASSFLGANEKPFF. The CDR3 DNA reads TGTGCCAGCAGTTTTTTGGGAGCTAATGAAAAACCGTTTTTT.

The chain joins TRBV30 to TRBJ1-1, with unresolved D. V lost 0 bases to trimming and J lost 5 bases, with 7 bases between them. This CDR3 spans 12 amino acids. Germline CDR1 GTSNPN, CDR2 SVGIG (reference sequence). The CDR3 region is CAWSVQPTEAFF. In nucleotides, the CDR3 is TGTGCCTGGAGTGTACAGCCGACTGAAGCTTTCTTT.

The chain joins TRBV4-3 to TRBJ2-2; tentatively, D is TRBD2 (5 bases). Germline CDR1 is LGHNA and CDR2 is YSLEER. The V end was cut by 2 bases, the J end by 6 bases, with 16 bases between. The CDR3 extends over 16 amino acids. This CDR3 is CASSQKIVRVAGELFF. For the CDR3, the DNA is TGCGCCAGCAGCCAAAAAATAGTGAGGGTCGCCGGGGAGCTGTTTTTT.

The chain uses TRBV5-6 and TRBJ2-1; 7 nucleotides align to TRBD2. This CDR3 contains 16 residues. The V and J ends lost 4 bases and 6 bases, in that order; junction bases with no gene match: 13. The germline CDR1 and CDR2 sequences are SGHDT and YYEEEE. The CDR3 bases are TGTGCCAGCAGCAGAGGAAGCGGGAACCCCGTCAATGAGCAGTTCTTC. Amino acids: CASSRGSGNPVNEQFF.

This clonotype was counted ten times or more. The chain employs TRBV29-1 and TRBJ2-2, with D possibly TRBD2 on 6 matching bases. Per the germline V gene, CDR1 is SQVTM and CDR2 is ANQGSEA. This CDR3 is 14 amino acids long. The ends were cut back, 5 bases at V and 2 bases at J, with 12 bases in the middle. CDR3 nucleotide sequence: TGCAGCGTTTTCTCAGGGACTAACACCGGGGAGCTGTTTTTT. It is translated as CSVFSGTNTGELFF.

This chain uses TRBV4-3 with TRBJ2-7; no definite D call. V gave up 0 bases and J gave up 0 bases, with 9 bases separating them. CDR1 is LGHNA, CDR2 YSLEER, per germline. The CDR3 totals 15 residues. For the CDR3, the DNA is TGCGCCAGCAGCCAAGAGGGCCCAGCCTCCTACGAGCAGTACTTC. As protein: CASSQEGPASYEQYF.

This chain uses TRBV6-5 with TRBJ2-2; the D gene is possibly TRBD1 (5 bases). The CDR3 is made up of 15 amino acids. CDR1 is MNHEY and CDR2 is SVGAGI in the germline V gene. V lost 2 bases to trimming and J lost 4 bases, with 11 bases between them. This chain's CDR3 is CASSYQTASTGELFF. CDR3 DNA: TGTGCCAGCAGTTACCAGACAGCTTCCACCGGGGAGCTGTTTTTT.

The table lists this clonotype with a few counts. V gene TRBV19 combines with J gene TRBJ2-4; 9 positions agree with TRBD2. Germline assignment: CDR1 LNHDA and CDR2 SQIVND (reference sequence). The CDR3 is 14 residues long. Trimming removed 6 bases from V and 3 bases from J; junction bases left unmatched: 3. The CDR3 sequence is CASRTSGGKNIQYF. The DNA of the CDR3 is TGTGCCAGTAGGACTAGCGGAGGCAAAAACATTCAGTACTTC.

Only a few counts were recorded for this clonotype. The rearrangement links TRBV11-2 to TRBJ2-3, with 7 nucleotides matching TRBD1. CDR1 and CDR2 from the germline V gene are SGHAT and FQNNGV. The CDR3 loop spans 17 amino acids. Trimming cost V 3 bases and J 1 base; bases outside gene matches: 10. This chain's CDR3 is CASSFPPRDRRTDTQYF. The CDR3 coding sequence is TGTGCCAGCAGCTTTCCCCCCCGGGACAGACGCACAGATACGCAGTATTTT.

The V and J genes are TRBV9 and TRBJ2-1, with TRBD2 matching 12 bases. Germline assignment: CDR1 SGDLS and CDR2 YYNGEE. Unmatched junction bases numbered 2, after V lost 0 bases and J lost 4 bases. CDR3 size: 16 residues. The CDR3 sequence is CASSVVLAGGYNEQFF. DNA of the CDR3: TGTGCCAGCAGCGTAGTTCTAGCGGGAGGGTACAATGAGCAGTTCTTC.

This sequence joins TRBV14 and TRBJ2-4; maybe TRBD2 (5 bases). The CDR3 is 16 residues long. Germline CDR1 reads SGHDN; CDR2 reads FVKESK. Trimming cost V 3 bases and J 4 bases, with 16 bases left between them. The CDR3 DNA reads TGTGCCAGCAGCCAGACGCTCGGCGGGCCTAAAAACATTCAGTACTTC. Translating gives CASSQTLGGPKNIQYF.

This clonotype came up a few times. V is TRBV5-1 and J is TRBJ1-1; the D gene is possibly TRBD1 (6 bases). This CDR3 contains 17 residues. The germline gives CDR1 SGHRS, CDR2 YFSETQ. V lost 3 bases and J 3 bases, leaving 21 bases between the germline ends. DNA for the CDR3: TGCGCCAGCAGCTGGGGGTCGGGGGGCGCGAACTACACTGAAGCTTTCTTT. It yields the protein CASSWGSGGANYTEAFF.

The chain has TRBV20-1 and TRBJ2-7; D is perhaps TRBD2 (5 bases). Trimming cost V 7 bases and J 3 bases, with 19 bases left between them. In germline, CDR1 is DFQATT, CDR2 SNEGSKA (reference sequence). The CDR3 runs to 14 residues. CDR3 in DNA: TGCAGTGGGTCGGGCAGAGCGACTATCTACGAGCAGTACTTC. Translation gives CSGSGRATIYEQYF.

This clonotype has just a few counts. The chain carries TRBV6-5 and TRBJ2-7, with D maybe TRBD2 (6 bases). Germline-derived CDR1 and CDR2 are MNHEY and SVGAGI. Trimming stripped 5 bases from V and 4 bases from J, with 15 bases between. The CDR3 has 14 residues. The CDR3 DNA reads as TGTGCCAGCAGTACTAGCCCTCCTGATTACGAGCAGTACTTC. It translates to CASSTSPPDYEQYF.

This clonotype was observed a handful of times. J is TRBJ2-7 and V is TRBV18; a possible D gene is TRBD2 (5 bases). This CDR3 contains 14 residues. Trimming took 1 base from V and 3 from J, leaving 10 bases between them. Germline V gives CDR1 KGHSH, CDR2 LQKENI. The CDR3 bases are TGTGCCAGCTCACCACAGCGGAACTACTACGAGCAGTACTTC. Encoded protein: CASSPQRNYYEQYF.

This chain uses TRBV18 with TRBJ2-1; D unresolved. Germline assignment: CDR1 KGHSH and CDR2 LQKENI. V was trimmed by 6 bases and J by 9 bases, leaving 12 bases between them. The CDR3 extends over 12 amino acids. CDR3 protein: CASSRMGSEQFF. The CDR3 DNA is TGTGCCAGCTCCCGAATGGGTAGTGAGCAGTTCTTC.